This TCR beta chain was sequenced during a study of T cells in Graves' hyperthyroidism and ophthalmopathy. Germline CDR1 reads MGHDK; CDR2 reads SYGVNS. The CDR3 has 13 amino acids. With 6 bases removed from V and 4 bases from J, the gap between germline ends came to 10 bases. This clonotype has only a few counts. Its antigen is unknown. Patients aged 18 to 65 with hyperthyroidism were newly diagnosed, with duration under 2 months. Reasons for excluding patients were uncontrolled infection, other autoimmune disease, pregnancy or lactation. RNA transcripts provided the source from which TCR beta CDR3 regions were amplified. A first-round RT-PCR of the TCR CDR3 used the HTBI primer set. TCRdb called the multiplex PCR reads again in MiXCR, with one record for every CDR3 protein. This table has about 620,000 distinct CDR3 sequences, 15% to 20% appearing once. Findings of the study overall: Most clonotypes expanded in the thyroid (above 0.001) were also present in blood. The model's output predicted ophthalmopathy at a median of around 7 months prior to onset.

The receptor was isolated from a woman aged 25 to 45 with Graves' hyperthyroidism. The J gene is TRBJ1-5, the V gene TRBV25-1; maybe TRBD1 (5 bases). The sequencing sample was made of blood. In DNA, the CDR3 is TGTGCCAGCAGAGGGACGGAAAATCAGCCCCAGCATTTT. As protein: CASRGTENQPQHF.